The TCR beta chain under discussion was sequenced for a study of OX40 agonist ivuxolimab in advanced cancers. For context, the study as a whole: The costimulatory receptor OX40 (CD134) was targeted by ivuxolimab, a fully human IgG2 agonistic monoclonal antibody. Intravenous ivuxolimab was administered to patients every 2 weeks at six dose levels: 0.01, 0.1, 0.3, 1.5, 3 and 10 mg/kg. Partial responses were achieved by three dose-escalation patients, of whom one had hepatocellular carcinoma and two had cutaneous melanoma. Of the roughly 52 dose-escalation patients, hepatocellular carcinoma was present in 19, melanoma in roughly 15, renal cell carcinoma in 9 and head and neck cancer in 9. In the dose-escalation cohort, 82.7% of patients were male, and the mean age was roughly 60 years, with a range of roughly 20 to 80. The point of sequencing TCRbeta in the periphery was to test whether ivuxolimab changed TCR sequence diversity and drove clonal T-cell expansion. Patients were allowed to have had prior anti-PD-1, anti-PD-L1 or anti-CTLA-4 therapy, and approximately 40% of the dose-escalation patients had been treated with checkpoint inhibitors. The paper reports the monotherapy dose-escalation portion (N of about 52 patients) of the phase I ivuxolimab trial. The full study reports these points: In the 0.1-3.0 mg/kg groups, partial responders were among the patients with the lowest normalized peripheral clonal expansion, particularly in CD8+ T cells. Which antigens the clonally expanded peripheral T cells were specific for was not determined. Low levels of normalized T-cell clonal expansion were also seen in some nonresponding patients. At doses of 0.1 to 3.0 mg/kg, clonal expansion of both CD4+ and CD8+ T cells in blood was seen between baseline and week 6. After ivuxolimab, expanded clones were on average more numerous among CD8+ T cells than among CD4+ T cells.

A single count supports this clone. Its antigen is currently not known. No much larger clone exists at a distance of one base, and base qualities are not known. To sequence the TCRbeta CDR3 region, genomic DNA was isolated from the sorted cells. The immunoSEQ Assay was used to sequence the TCRbeta CDR3 regions. The source is immuneACCESS, and TCRdb retained only in-frame sequences with V and J called. Part of the clones is not carried over; for the studies checked, unresolved V genes explain less than half of this, and the remainder is unexplained. Recorded for this sample are 20,000 or so clones; around 91% of them occurred a single time. The ten largest make up 49% of the sample. As encoded in the germline V gene (reference sequence), CDR1 is SEHNR while CDR2 is FQNEAQ. Trimming takes 7 bases from V and 8 bases from J, and the germline ends sit 15 bases apart. Including cysteine and phenylalanine, the CDR3 has 13 amino acids. The kept DNA is CDR3 alone, 39 bases in frame from the first base.

Patients with autoimmune disease history or receiving systemic immunosuppression were excluded from the trial. Peripheral blood for TCR sequencing was drawn from every dose cohort at baseline, at cycle 4 day 1 and at cycle 7 day 1. Samples were obtained from an open-label, multicenter, first-in-human phase I dose-escalation trial of ivuxolimab. The trial enrolled adults with locally advanced or metastatic head and neck squamous cell, hepatocellular, melanoma or renal cell carcinoma. Before TCR sequencing, CD4+ T cells and CD8+ T cells from peripheral blood were sorted into separate populations. The chain employs TRBV7-9 and TRBJ2-1, with no confident D gene call. The input for sequencing was CD4+ or CD8+ T cells sorted from blood, taken in a trial of the OX40 agonist ivuxolimab. This receptor was obtained from an adult with an advanced solid tumor such as melanoma, head and neck, liver or kidney cancer. CDR3 region: CASTKTPNHEQFF. In nucleotide form, the sequence is TGTGCCAGCACCAAAACGCCGAACCATGAGCAGTTCTTC.